These T cell receptor beta chains were read from a single sample in a study of radiotherapy plus CTLA-4 blockade in lung cancer. TCRdb's table, derived via immunoSEQ multiplex PCR, lists solely in-frame clones and lacks some. The sample holds 90,000 to 100,000 clones, approximately 75% seen once. The material sequenced was peripheral blood, taken from a patient treated with radiotherapy plus ipilimumab. Receptor source: a human donor with non-small cell lung cancer who had a partial response to radiotherapy plus ipilimumab. Some clones in this sample may be carry-over from other donors' samples. Both conserved end residues are part of each CDR3. D genes are given only for firm matches. The size of a clone is reported for some rows only, either as once, few or many, or as a class for expanded clones.

J gene: TRBJ1-1
clone size: .
D gene: .
V gene: TRBV29-1
CDR3 DNA: TGCAGCACCGGACTTCCTAACACTGAAGCTTTCTTT
CDR3 protein: CSTGLPNTEAFF

J gene: TRBJ1-4
clone size: .
D gene: TRBD1
V gene: TRBV30
CDR3 DNA: TGTGCCTGGAGTGGGAACAGGGGGACTAATGAAAAACTGTTTTTT
CDR3 protein: CAWSGNRGTNEKLFF

J gene: TRBJ2-7
clone size: .
D gene: .
V gene: TRBV19
CDR3 DNA: TGTGGGGGGGGCGGATCCTACGAGCAGTACTTC
CDR3 protein: CGGGGSYEQYF

J gene: TRBJ2-7
clone size: .
D gene: .
V gene: TRBV5-4
CDR3 DNA: TGTGCCAGCAGCTTGGACAGCTTAGGGCAGTACTTC
CDR3 protein: CASSLDSLGQYF

J gene: TRBJ2-5
clone size: .
D gene: .
V gene: TRBV27
CDR3 DNA: TGTGCCAGCAGTTTCAGGTCACAAGAGACCCAGTACTTC
CDR3 protein: CASSFRSQETQYF

J gene: TRBJ1-1
clone size: .
D gene: TRBD1
V gene: TRBV10-2
CDR3 DNA: TGCGCCAGCAGCACCGGGACAGGGGGGACTGAAGCTTTCTTT
CDR3 protein: CASSTGTGGTEAFF

J gene: TRBJ2-2
clone size: .
D gene: TRBD1
V gene: TRBV19
CDR3 DNA: TGTGCCAGTAGAGACAGGGGGCGAAACACCGGGGAGCTGTTTTTT
CDR3 protein: CASRDRGRNTGELFF

J gene: TRBJ2-4
clone size: .
D gene: TRBD1
V gene: TRBV19
CDR3 DNA: TGTGCCAGTAGTATAGACCTAAGGACAGGGCTTCAAAACATTCAGTACTTC
CDR3 protein: CASSIDLRTGLQNIQYF

J gene: TRBJ2-1
clone size: .
D gene: TRBD1
V gene: TRBV2
CDR3 DNA: TGTGCCAGCAGTGGGCTGACAGGGTCCTACAATGAGCAGTTCTTC
CDR3 protein: CASSGLTGSYNEQFF

J gene: TRBJ1-1
clone size: .
D gene: .
V gene: TRBV9
CDR3 DNA: TGTGCCAGCAGCGGCTTAGGCGGGGTGGGTGAAGCTTTCTTT
CDR3 protein: CASSGLGGVGEAFF

J gene: TRBJ2-3
clone size: .
D gene: .
V gene: TRBV7-9
CDR3 DNA: TGTGCCAGCAGCTTGGCAATCCTCACAGATACGCAGTATTTT
CDR3 protein: CASSLAILTDTQYF

J gene: TRBJ1-5
clone size: .
D gene: .
V gene: TRBV23-1
CDR3 DNA: TGCGCCAGCAGTCAATCCTCCTTTAATCAGCCCCAGCATTTT
CDR3 protein: CASSQSSFNQPQHF

J gene: TRBJ2-1
clone size: .
D gene: TRBD1
V gene: TRBV11-1
CDR3 DNA: TGTGCCAGCAGCGAGAGGACAGGGGTATCCTACAATGAGCAGTTCTTC
CDR3 protein: CASSERTGVSYNEQFF

J gene: TRBJ2-3
clone size: .
D gene: .
V gene: TRBV4-3
CDR3 DNA: TGCGCCAGCAGCCAAGCCCCGGGGTACACAGATACGCAGTATTTT
CDR3 protein: CASSQAPGYTDTQYF

J gene: TRBJ1-2
clone size: many
D gene: .
V gene: TRBV28
CDR3 DNA: TGTGCCAGCAGGGAGGCAGCGTTTAACTATGGCTACACCTTC
CDR3 protein: CASREAAFNYGYTF

J gene: TRBJ2-5
clone size: .
D gene: TRBD2
V gene: TRBV19
CDR3 DNA: TGTGCCAGTAGTTATTTGGGACTAGCGGTCCAAGAGACCCAGTACTTC
CDR3 protein: CASSYLGLAVQETQYF

J gene: TRBJ1-5
clone size: .
D gene: TRBD1
V gene: TRBV6-5
CDR3 DNA: TGTGCCAGCAGTTCCGCGGTCGGGCGGACAGGGCAGCCCCAGCATTTT
CDR3 protein: CASSSAVGRTGQPQHF

J gene: TRBJ2-1
clone size: once
D gene: .
V gene: TRBV19
CDR3 DNA: TGTGCCAGTATGTACCAGGGGGGCGCCTACAATGAGCAGTTCTTC
CDR3 protein: CASMYQGGAYNEQFF

J gene: TRBJ2-3
clone size: .
D gene: TRBD2
V gene: TRBV7-2
CDR3 DNA: TGTGCCAGCAGGGTGGGACTAGTAGCAGATACGCAGTATTTT
CDR3 protein: CASRVGLVADTQYF

J gene: TRBJ2-7
clone size: once
D gene: TRBD2
V gene: TRBV9
CDR3 DNA: TGTGCCAGCAGCGCAAAAGCGGGAGTCTCCTACGAGCAGTACTTC
CDR3 protein: CASSAKAGVSYEQYF

J gene: TRBJ2-3
clone size: .
D gene: .
V gene: TRBV10-1
CDR3 DNA: TGCGCCAGCAAGACAGGGTGGGGGGATGCGCAGTATTTT
CDR3 protein: CASKTGWGDAQYF

J gene: TRBJ2-5
clone size: .
D gene: TRBD2
V gene: TRBV7-2
CDR3 DNA: TGTGCCAGCAGCTTCGGGACTAGCGGGGGGGCAGGGACCCAGTACTTC
CDR3 protein: CASSFGTSGGAGTQYF

J gene: TRBJ2-5
clone size: once
D gene: TRBD2
V gene: TRBV28
CDR3 DNA: TGTGCCAGCAGTCGGGGCAAGCGGGGGTCTCAAGAGACCCAGTACTTC
CDR3 protein: CASSRGKRGSQETQYF

J gene: TRBJ2-5
clone size: .
D gene: .
V gene: TRBV19
CDR3 DNA: TGTGCCAGTAGTATAGCCGGCGGTCGAGGGACCCAGTACTTC
CDR3 protein: CASSIAGGRGTQYF

J gene: TRBJ1-4
clone size: .
D gene: .
V gene: TRBV12-2
CDR3 DNA: TGTGCAAGTCGCTCTATACCGGGACAGAAGAATGAAAAACTGTTTTTT
CDR3 protein: CASRSIPGQKNEKLFF

J gene: TRBJ1-2
clone size: .
D gene: .
V gene: TRBV5-1
CDR3 DNA: TGCGCCAGCAGTGTTGCGGGTGGCGGCTACACCTTC
CDR3 protein: CASSVAGGGYTF

J gene: TRBJ1-3
clone size: few
D gene: .
V gene: TRBV7-9
CDR3 DNA: TGTGCCAGCAGCAACGGACAAGGAAACACCATATATTTT
CDR3 protein: CASSNGQGNTIYF

J gene: TRBJ2-3
clone size: .
D gene: TRBD2
V gene: TRBV27
CDR3 DNA: TGTGCCAGCAGTCCCATGCGGTGGACTAGCGGGAACACAGATACGCAGTATTTT
CDR3 protein: CASSPMRWTSGNTDTQYF

J gene: TRBJ2-6
clone size: .
D gene: TRBD1
V gene: TRBV9
CDR3 DNA: TGTGCCAGCAGCTCGGGACAGGGTCATGGGGCCAACGTCCTGACTTTC
CDR3 protein: CASSSGQGHGANVLTF

J gene: TRBJ2-3
clone size: .
D gene: TRBD2
V gene: TRBV29-1
CDR3 DNA: TGCAGCGTTGACTTAGCGGGAGGCACAGATACGCAGTATTTT
CDR3 protein: CSVDLAGGTDTQYF

J gene: TRBJ1-4
clone size: .
D gene: TRBD1
V gene: TRBV2
CDR3 DNA: TGTGCCAGCAGCCGGGACAGGATTAATGAAAAACTGTTTTTT
CDR3 protein: CASSRDRINEKLFF

J gene: TRBJ1-2
clone size: .
D gene: .
V gene: TRBV5-1
CDR3 DNA: TGCGCCAGCAGCTTGGCCCCGGAGCTCTATGGCTACACCTTC
CDR3 protein: CASSLAPELYGYTF

J gene: TRBJ1-2
clone size: .
D gene: .
V gene: TRBV5-1
CDR3 DNA: TGCGCCAGCAGCTCCGATGGAGCTAACTATGGCTACACCTTC
CDR3 protein: CASSSDGANYGYTF

J gene: TRBJ2-1
clone size: .
D gene: TRBD2
V gene: TRBV7-9
CDR3 DNA: TGTGCCAGCAGCCCCCCCCGACTAGCGAAATCCTACAATGAGCAGTTCTTC
CDR3 protein: CASSPPRLAKSYNEQFF

J gene: TRBJ1-2
clone size: .
D gene: TRBD1
V gene: TRBV28
CDR3 DNA: TGTGCCAGCAGCTCCCCGACAGGGTCCAACTATGGCTACACCTTC
CDR3 protein: CASSSPTGSNYGYTF

J gene: TRBJ2-3
clone size: .
D gene: TRBD1
V gene: TRBV9
CDR3 DNA: TGTGCCAGCAGCCCAACAGGGGCGATAGATACGCAGTATTTT
CDR3 protein: CASSPTGAIDTQYF

J gene: TRBJ2-3
clone size: .
D gene: .
V gene: TRBV11-2
CDR3 DNA: TGTGCCAGCAGCTTAGTAGCAGGGAAGACAGATACGCAGTATTTT
CDR3 protein: CASSLVAGKTDTQYF

J gene: TRBJ2-7
clone size: .
D gene: .
V gene: TRBV11-3
CDR3 DNA: TGTGCCAGCAGCTGGGGCAGGGGACCGGCCCAGCAGTACTTC
CDR3 protein: CASSWGRGPAQQYF

J gene: TRBJ2-2
clone size: .
D gene: TRBD2
V gene: TRBV14
CDR3 DNA: TGTGCCAGCAGCCAACGGGGGGACACCGGGGAGCTGTTTTTT
CDR3 protein: CASSQRGDTGELFF

J gene: TRBJ2-7
clone size: .
D gene: .
V gene: TRBV28
CDR3 DNA: TGTGCCAGCAGTCCCCCCAGGGAAGCGTACGAGCAGTACTTC
CDR3 protein: CASSPPREAYEQYF

J gene: TRBJ2-7
clone size: .
D gene: .
V gene: TRBV19
CDR3 DNA: TGTGCCAGTTCGGACAGCTCCTACGAGCAGTACTTC
CDR3 protein: CASSDSSYEQYF

J gene: TRBJ1-2
clone size: few
D gene: .
V gene: TRBV7-2
CDR3 DNA: TGTGCCAGCAGGCCCTATAGCGGGGCTAACTATGGCTACACCTTC
CDR3 protein: CASRPYSGANYGYTF

J gene: TRBJ2-5
clone size: .
D gene: .
V gene: TRBV5-6
CDR3 DNA: TGTGCCAGCAGCTTGCGGTTAAACCCCTTCCAAGAGACCCAGTACTTC
CDR3 protein: CASSLRLNPFQETQYF

J gene: TRBJ1-3
clone size: once
D gene: TRBD1
V gene: TRBV6-5
CDR3 DNA: TGTGCCAGCAGCCAGGACAGGGCTGGAAACACCATATATTTT
CDR3 protein: CASSQDRAGNTIYF

J gene: TRBJ2-3
clone size: .
D gene: TRBD1
V gene: TRBV5-4
CDR3 DNA: TGTGCCAGCAGCATGAACCCGGGACAGGGGTCAGATACGCAGTATTTT
CDR3 protein: CASSMNPGQGSDTQYF

J gene: TRBJ2-2
clone size: .
D gene: .
V gene: TRBV7-2
CDR3 DNA: TGTGCCAGCAGCTTTGACAGTCTCAACACCGGGGAGCTGTTTTTT
CDR3 protein: CASSFDSLNTGELFF

J gene: TRBJ1-2
clone size: .
D gene: .
V gene: TRBV7-9
CDR3 DNA: TGTGCCAGCAGCTTAGGTAATACAGCTAACTATGGCTACACCTTC
CDR3 protein: CASSLGNTANYGYTF

J gene: TRBJ1-2
clone size: .
D gene: .
V gene: TRBV5-4
CDR3 DNA: TGTGCCAGCAGCTTGCCAGACAGGCCCGCATATGGCTACACCTTC
CDR3 protein: CASSLPDRPAYGYTF

J gene: TRBJ2-3
clone size: .
D gene: TRBD2
V gene: TRBV9
CDR3 DNA: TGTGCCAGCAGCGTACGTCGGGGGGGCGTCACAGATACGCAGTATTTT
CDR3 protein: CASSVRRGGVTDTQYF

J gene: TRBJ2-3
clone size: .
D gene: .
V gene: TRBV19
CDR3 DNA: TGTGCCAGTAGTATGACAGTGGGCACAGATACGCAGTATTTT
CDR3 protein: CASSMTVGTDTQYF

J gene: TRBJ2-7
clone size: .
D gene: TRBD2
V gene: TRBV7-9
CDR3 DNA: TGTGCCAGCAGCTCCGGGGCCGGGACTAGCGTTCAGTACTTC
CDR3 protein: CASSSGAGTSVQYF

J gene: TRBJ1-2
clone size: once
D gene: .
V gene: TRBV18
CDR3 DNA: TGTGCCAGCTCACGATCTTACAGGGCGTTCAACTATGGCTACACCTTC
CDR3 protein: CASSRSYRAFNYGYTF

J gene: TRBJ1-4
clone size: .
D gene: TRBD1
V gene: TRBV28
CDR3 DNA: TGTGCCAGCAAAGTTGGCCAGGGGGCTTTGGGTGAAAAACTGTTTTTT
CDR3 protein: CASKVGQGALGEKLFF

J gene: TRBJ2-7
clone size: .
D gene: TRBD1
V gene: TRBV5-4
CDR3 DNA: TGTGCCAGCAGCTCCACAGGGGTTTCCTACGAGCAGTACTTC
CDR3 protein: CASSSTGVSYEQYF

J gene: TRBJ1-4
clone size: .
D gene: .
V gene: TRBV28
CDR3 DNA: TGTGCCAGCAGATATACAACTAATGAAAAACTGTTTTTT
CDR3 protein: CASRYTTNEKLFF

J gene: TRBJ2-7
clone size: .
D gene: .
V gene: TRBV6-5
CDR3 DNA: TGTGCCAGCAGTGAATTACAGGTAGCCTACGAGCAGTACTTC
CDR3 protein: CASSELQVAYEQYF

J gene: TRBJ2-1
clone size: few
D gene: .
V gene: TRBV7-3
CDR3 DNA: TGTGCCAGCAGCTTAACGTCGGCTGGGCACACGGAGCAGTTCTTC
CDR3 protein: CASSLTSAGHTEQFF

J gene: TRBJ2-4
clone size: .
D gene: .
V gene: TRBV29-1
CDR3 DNA: .
CDR3 protein: CSVGGGALF

J gene: TRBJ2-2
clone size: .
D gene: .
V gene: TRBV7-3
CDR3 DNA: TGTGCCAGCAGCCGTTCGCTTCAAGGGGTCGGGGAGCTGTTTTTT
CDR3 protein: CASSRSLQGVGELFF

J gene: TRBJ2-7
clone size: once
D gene: .
V gene: TRBV12-2
CDR3 DNA: TGTGCAAGTCGCTTCCTCAAGGAGGGGCCACCTACCTACGAGCAGTACTTC
CDR3 protein: CASRFLKEGPPTYEQYF